The rows below give T cell receptor beta chains drawn from one sample of a study of HIV-infected children after antiretroviral therapy interruption. TCRdb analysed the 3' RACE reads with MiXCR anew, one entry per CDR3 protein. The data contain tens of thousands of distinct CDR3 sequences, 4.3% of them singletons. The sequences come from CD45RA+ CD4+ T cells from PBMCs, pooled from several time points, collected from a donor given antiretroviral therapy, either interrupted or continuous. The receptors stem from a pool of human donors with HIV. Each CDR3 is given with its conserved first and last residue.

TRBV2 14 CASSGPAGNTEAFF
TRBV7-2 15 CASSLVTGGRHEQYF
TRBV10-3 14 CAIKGGPDTGELFF
TRBV2 12 CASSEQGRGQFF
TRBV20-1 11 CSAQPGAEQYF
TRBV7-3 15 CASRTTGAGSGELFF
TRBV7-9 15 CASKYGQLNTGELFF
TRBV12-5 15 CASGAWDPNPYTQYF
TRBV19 14 CASTRDRGIYGYTF
TRBV2 15 CASSEPAGDHNEQFF
TRBV6-4 14 CASSPQGNTGELFF
TRBV5-1 14 CASSHEDRTTEAFF
TRBV5-5 16 CASSLAGRDWEQYLGF
TRBV29-1 13 CSVGQGAMGGYTF
TRBV3-1 14 CASSQGQTQETQYF
TRBV6-1 15 CASSEQGGTPYEQYF
TRBV6-2/TRBV6-3 14 CASSGSRGTSEQYF
TRBV6-1 15 CASRERDTHSLEQYF
TRBV28 14 CASMRAGQNSPLHF
TRBV13 13 CASKREQNTEAFF
TRBV7-9 13 CASSFEGNQPQHF
TRBV2 17 CASSWGPMGPAGDEQFF
TRBV6-2/TRBV6-3 13 CASTDRPPDTQYF
TRBV7-2 14 CASSPWRTGNTIYF
TRBV9 15 CASSVLATTPDTQYF
TRBV23-1 18 CASSQSTGNTNPFYEQYF
TRBV11-2 19 CASSLDPGGALSYTGELFF
TRBV14 14 CASSLDGTNQPQHF
TRBV10-3 16 CAISISSGGARDTQYF
TRBV19 13 CASSTPGSYEQYF
TRBV4-1 13 CASSGPYSNEQYF
TRBV6-1 13 CASRGEGRNEQFF
TRBV6-5 15 CASSSTGSHGDEQYF
TRBV20-1 13 CSARWGGHGELFF
TRBV20-1 11 CSARDTDTQYF
TRBV6-6 15 CASSYSREQNTEAFF
TRBV3-1 19 CASSPNPGTSRTSYNEQFF
TRBV11-2 13 CASSLDSEGEQYF
TRBV7-9 16 CASSLEDGRSNQPQHF
TRBV18 11 CASSPKYEQYF
TRBV2 15 CASSEGRVGSYEQYF
TRBV20-1 15 CSASFVRLVRGEQFF
TRBV20-1 15 CSAPKAGGPVNIQYF
TRBV10-3 11 CAISQGSGYTF
TRBV6-4 14 CASTKITGVPGYTF
TRBV12-3/TRBV12-4 11 CASSLGQPQHF